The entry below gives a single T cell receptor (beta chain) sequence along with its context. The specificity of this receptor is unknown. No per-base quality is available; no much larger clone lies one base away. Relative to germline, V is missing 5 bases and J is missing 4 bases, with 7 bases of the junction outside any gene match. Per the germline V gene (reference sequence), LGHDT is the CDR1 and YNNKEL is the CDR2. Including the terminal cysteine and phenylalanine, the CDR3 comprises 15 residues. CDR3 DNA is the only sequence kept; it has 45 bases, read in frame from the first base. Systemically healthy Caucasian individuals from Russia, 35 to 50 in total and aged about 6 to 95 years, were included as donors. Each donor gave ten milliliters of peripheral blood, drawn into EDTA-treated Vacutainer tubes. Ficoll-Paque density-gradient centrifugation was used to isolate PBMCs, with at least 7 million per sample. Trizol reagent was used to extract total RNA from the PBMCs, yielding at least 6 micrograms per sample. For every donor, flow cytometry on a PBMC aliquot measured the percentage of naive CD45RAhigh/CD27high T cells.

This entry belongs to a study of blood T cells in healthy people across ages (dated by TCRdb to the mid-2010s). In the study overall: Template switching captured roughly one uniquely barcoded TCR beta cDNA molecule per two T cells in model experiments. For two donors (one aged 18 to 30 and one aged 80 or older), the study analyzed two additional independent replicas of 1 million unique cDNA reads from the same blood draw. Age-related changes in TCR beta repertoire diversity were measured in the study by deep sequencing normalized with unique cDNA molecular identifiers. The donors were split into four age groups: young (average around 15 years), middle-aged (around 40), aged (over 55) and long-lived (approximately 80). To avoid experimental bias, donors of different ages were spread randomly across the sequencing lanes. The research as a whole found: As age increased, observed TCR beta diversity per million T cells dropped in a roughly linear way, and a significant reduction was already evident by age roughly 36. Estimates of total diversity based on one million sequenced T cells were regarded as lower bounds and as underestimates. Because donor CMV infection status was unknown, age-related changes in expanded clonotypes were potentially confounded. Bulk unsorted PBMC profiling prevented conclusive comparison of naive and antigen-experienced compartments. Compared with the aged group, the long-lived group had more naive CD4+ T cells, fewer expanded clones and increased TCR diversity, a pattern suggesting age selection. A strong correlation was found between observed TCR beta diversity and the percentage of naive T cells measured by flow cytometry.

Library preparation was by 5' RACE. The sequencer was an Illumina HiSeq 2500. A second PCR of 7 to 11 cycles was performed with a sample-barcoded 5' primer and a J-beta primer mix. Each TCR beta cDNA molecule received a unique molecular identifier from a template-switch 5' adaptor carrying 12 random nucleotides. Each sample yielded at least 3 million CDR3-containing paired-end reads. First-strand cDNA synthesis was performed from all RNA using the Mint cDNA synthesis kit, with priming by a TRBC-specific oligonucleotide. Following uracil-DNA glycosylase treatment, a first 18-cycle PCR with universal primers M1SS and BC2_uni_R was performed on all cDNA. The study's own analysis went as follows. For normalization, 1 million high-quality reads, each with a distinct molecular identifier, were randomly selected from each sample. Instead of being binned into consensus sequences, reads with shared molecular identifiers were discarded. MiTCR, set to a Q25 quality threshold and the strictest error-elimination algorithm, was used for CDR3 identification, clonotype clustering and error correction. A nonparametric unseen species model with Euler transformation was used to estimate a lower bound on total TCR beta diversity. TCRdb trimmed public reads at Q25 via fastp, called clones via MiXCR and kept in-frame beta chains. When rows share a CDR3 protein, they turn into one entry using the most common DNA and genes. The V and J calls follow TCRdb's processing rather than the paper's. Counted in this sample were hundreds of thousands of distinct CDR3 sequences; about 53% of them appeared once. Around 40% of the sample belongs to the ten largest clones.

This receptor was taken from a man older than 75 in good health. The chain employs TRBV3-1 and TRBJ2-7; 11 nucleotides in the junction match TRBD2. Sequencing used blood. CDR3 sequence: CASSYLAGGVYEQYF. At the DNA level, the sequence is TGTGCCAGCAGCTACCTAGCGGGAGGAGTGTACGAGCAGTACTTC.